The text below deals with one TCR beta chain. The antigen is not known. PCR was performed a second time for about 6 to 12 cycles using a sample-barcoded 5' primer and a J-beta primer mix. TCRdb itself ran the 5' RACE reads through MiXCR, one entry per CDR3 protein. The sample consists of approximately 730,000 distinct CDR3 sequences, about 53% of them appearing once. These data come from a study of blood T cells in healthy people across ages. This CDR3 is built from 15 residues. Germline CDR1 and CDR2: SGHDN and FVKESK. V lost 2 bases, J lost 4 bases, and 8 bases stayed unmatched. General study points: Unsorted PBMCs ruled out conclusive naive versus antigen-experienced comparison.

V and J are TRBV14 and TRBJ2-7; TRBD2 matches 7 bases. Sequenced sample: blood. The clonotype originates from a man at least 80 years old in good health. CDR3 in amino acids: CASSQLSGTWYEQYF. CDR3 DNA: TGTGCCAGCAGCCAACTCAGCGGGACTTGGTACGAGCAGTACTTC.